This TCR beta chain was obtained from a study of blood T cell repertoires in COVID-19. This table comes from immunoSEQ multiplex PCR, and its TCRdb copy is limited to in-frame clones, with some not included. The sample lists roughly 80,000 clones, approximately 78% occurring once. V gave up 6 bases and J gave up 5 bases; unmatched junction bases: 4. Germline V CDR1 and CDR2: KGHSH, LQKENI. The CDR3 is 13 residues long. Source material: peripheral blood. This receptor was identified in a human donor in a cohort sampled during active COVID-19. This chain uses TRBV18 with TRBJ2-4; 7 bases map to TRBD1. The CDR3 DNA follows: TGTGCCAGCTCGTCCGGGACAGAAAACATTCAGTACTTC. Translating it yields CASSSGTENIQYF.